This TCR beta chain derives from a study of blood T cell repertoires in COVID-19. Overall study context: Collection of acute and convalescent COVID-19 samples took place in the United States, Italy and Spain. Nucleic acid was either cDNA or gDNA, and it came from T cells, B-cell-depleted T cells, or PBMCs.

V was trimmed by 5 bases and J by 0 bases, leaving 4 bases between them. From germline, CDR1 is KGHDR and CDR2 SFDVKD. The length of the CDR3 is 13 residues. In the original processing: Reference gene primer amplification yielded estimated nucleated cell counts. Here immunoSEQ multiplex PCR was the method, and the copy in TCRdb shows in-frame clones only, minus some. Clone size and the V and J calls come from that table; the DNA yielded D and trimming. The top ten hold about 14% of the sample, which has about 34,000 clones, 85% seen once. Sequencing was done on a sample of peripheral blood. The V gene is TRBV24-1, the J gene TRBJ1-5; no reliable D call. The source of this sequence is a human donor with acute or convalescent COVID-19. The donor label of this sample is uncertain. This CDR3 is CATSAYSNQPQHF. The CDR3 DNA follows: TGTGCCACCAGTGCCTATAGCAATCAGCCCCAGCATTTT.